The 31 T cell receptor beta chains reported below all come from one sample, sequenced in a study of T cells after yellow fever vaccination (dated by TCRdb to about 2019). The sample's treatment or condition label, in plain terms: live attenuated yellow fever vaccine strain. Library construction relied on 5' RACE. Instrument on record: Illumina NovaSeq 6000. TCRdb reprocessed the public reads (quality trimming at Q25 with fastp, clone calling with MiXCR) and kept in-frame beta chains. Rows are combined by CDR3 protein, so each entry shows the most common genes and DNA. The sample includes approximately 160,000 distinct CDR3 sequences, with around 8.5% observed a single time. Roughly a third of the sample is taken by the ten largest. The source material was CD8+ T cells sorted from PBMCs, sampled 45 days after the yellow fever booster vaccination. Every receptor here comes from a man aged 18 to 30 who received the YFV17D yellow fever vaccine.

This clonotype was seen ten or more times. V and J are TRBV28 and TRBJ1-1; D is uncertain. Germline CDR1 is MDHEN and CDR2 is SYDVKM. The CDR3 runs to 11 residues. Deletions cut 6 bases from V and 5 bases from J, with 7 bases between. The CDR3 DNA reads as TGTGCCAGCAGGGAGGGTACTGAAGCTTTCTTT. This codes for CASREGTEAFF. The full variable domain, in which reference TRBV28 and TRBJ1-1 provide the parts outside the CDR3, is DVKVTQSSRYLVKRTGEKVFLECVQDMDHENMFWYRQDPGLGLRLIYFSYDVKMKEKGDIPEGYSVSREKKERFSLILESASTNQTSMYLCASREGTEAFFGQGTRLTVV.

This clonotype was counted only a few times. The chain recombines TRBV4-2 with TRBJ2-2; the match to TRBD2 covers 14 bases. This CDR3 has 21 amino acids. Germline V gives CDR1 LGHNA, CDR2 YNFKEQ. The J segment lost 2 bases and the V segment lost 0 bases, leaving 11 bases of the junction unmatched. The CDR3 region has the DNA TGTGCCAGCAGCCAAGATTTACGGGGGACTAGCGGGGGATCCAACACCGGGGAGCTGTTTTTT. It is translated as CASSQDLRGTSGGSNTGELFF.

A few counts support this clonotype. This CDR3 is CASSYGPDTQYF. Written as DNA, the CDR3 is TGTGCCAGCAGTTACGGTCCAGATACGCAGTATTTT. The chain couples TRBV6-5 to TRBJ2-3; D is undetermined. V was pared by 2 bases and J by 4 bases, with 4 bases between. The CDR3 is 12 amino acids. Germline loops: CDR1 MNHEY, CDR2 SVGAGI.

The V call is TRBV2, the J call TRBJ2-1, with 9 bases fitting TRBD1. The trim removed 6 bases at V and 8 bases at J, leaving 17 bases unmatched. Germline assignment: CDR1 SNHLY and CDR2 FYNNEI. This CDR3 is 17 amino acids long. The CDR3 spells CASRELPGQGSQDEQFF. CDR3 nucleotides: TGTGCCAGCAGGGAACTCCCGGGACAGGGATCCCAGGATGAGCAGTTCTTC.

This clonotype was detected only a few times. V usage is TRBV7-9 and J usage is TRBJ2-1; either TRBD1 or TRBD2 may fit D (5 bases each). The germline V and J ends were trimmed by 5 bases and 5 bases, with 22 bases remaining between them. The CDR3 extends over 17 amino acids. Germline CDR1 is SEHNR and CDR2 is FQNEAQ (reference sequence). DNA for the CDR3: TGTGCCAGCAGCCCCCACCCTATTGGGGACGGACACAATGAGCAGTTCTTC. The encoded protein is CASSPHPIGDGHNEQFF.

This clonotype was seen ten or more times. The chain uses TRBV27 and TRBJ2-1; tentative D call: TRBD1 (5 bases). V lost 8 bases, J lost 4 bases, and 9 bases lay in between. The CDR3 sequence is 12 residues long. CDR1 is MNHEY, CDR2 SMNVEV, per germline (reference sequence). The CDR3 is CASHTGYNEQFF. The CDR3, as DNA: TGTGCCAGCCATACAGGATACAATGAGCAGTTCTTC.

The chain has TRBV6-6 and TRBJ2-1; 9 bases agree with TRBD2. The length of the CDR3 is 16 residues. Trimming at V came to 0 bases and at J to 6 bases, leaving 6 bases not matched to a gene. Germline CDR1 is MNHNY and CDR2 is SVGAGI (reference sequence). CDR3 loop: CASSYSSGGPVNEQFF. In DNA, the CDR3 is TGTGCCAGCAGTTACTCGAGCGGGGGGCCTGTCAATGAGCAGTTCTTC.

This clonotype was counted ten times or more. The rearrangement joins TRBV10-3 to TRBJ2-7; no definite D call. The CDR3 has 15 residues. CDR1 ENHRY and CDR2 SYGVKD come from the germline V gene. Trimming stripped 3 bases from V and 0 bases from J, with 12 bases between. The DNA of the CDR3 is TGTGCCATCAGTGATCCGGACCATAGCTCCTACGAGCAGTACTTC. Translating it yields CAISDPDHSSYEQYF.

This clonotype was counted between two and nine times. The chain is built from TRBV4-3 and TRBJ2-6; TRBD1 or TRBD2 may be the D gene (5 bases each). This CDR3 has 19 amino acids. With 0 bases removed from V and 0 bases from J, the gap between germline ends came to 15 bases. CDR1 is LGHNA, CDR2 YSLEER, per germline. The CDR3 here is CASSQDRLGVDSGANVLTF. CDR3 DNA sequence: TGCGCCAGCAGCCAAGATCGTCTGGGGGTTGACTCTGGGGCCAACGTCCTGACTTTC.

The chain combines TRBV7-8 with TRBJ1-1, with TRBD1 as a possible D gene (6 bases). Trimming left V 5 bases short and J 0 bases short, with 13 bases between. The CDR3 has 15 amino acids. Germline V gene lookup returns CDR1 SGHVS and CDR2 FQNEAQ. The CDR3 bases are TGTGCCAGCAGCCTCCCCGGGACAATGAACACTGAAGCTTTCTTT. It translates to CASSLPGTMNTEAFF.

This clonotype has only a few counts. The V gene is TRBV2, the J gene TRBJ2-7; the D is unclear. The CDR3 contains 14 residues. Trimming pared 6 bases from V and 1 base from J, leaving 13 bases between. Germline V gives CDR1 SNHLY, CDR2 FYNNEI. CDR3 loop: CASRGRTSSYEQYF. The DNA for the CDR3 is TGTGCCAGCAGAGGGCGGACGTCGTCCTACGAGCAGTACTTC.

This clonotype was seen more than once but under ten times. The rearrangement joins TRBV4-2 to TRBJ2-2; no clear D. V dropped 1 base and J dropped 7 bases, with 13 bases sitting between them. The CDR3 is 15 residues long. The germline V gene encodes CDR1 LGHNA and CDR2 YNFKEQ. The CDR3 is CASSQVLGLGGELFF. DNA of the CDR3: TGTGCCAGCAGCCAAGTGTTGGGCCTTGGCGGGGAGCTGTTTTTT.

The chain employs TRBV6-6 and TRBJ2-1; D not certain. Trimming cost V 7 bases and J 7 bases, with 14 bases left between them. The germline V gene has CDR1 MNHNY and CDR2 SVGAGI (reference sequence). This CDR3 region has 13 residues. The CDR3 DNA sequence: TGTGCCAGCATGACGAGAGGCTGGAATGAGCAGTTCTTC. As protein: CASMTRGWNEQFF.

This clonotype was counted ten times or more. The chain uses TRBV7-8 and TRBJ2-2; no clear D gene. Germline V gives CDR1 SGHVS, CDR2 FQNEAQ. The CDR3 sequence is 13 residues long. The V end lost 5 bases, the J end lost 6 bases, and 10 bases lay between the germline ends. Here the CDR3 DNA reads TGTGCCAGCAGCCAGTCCCATCCCGGGGAGCTGTTTTTT. This translates into CASSQSHPGELFF.

CDR3 coding DNA: TGTGCCAGCAGCTTTCTCCCTAGCGACGAGCAGTACGTC. As protein: CASSFLPSDEQYV. The V gene is TRBV7-9, the J gene TRBJ2-7; D might be TRBD2 (6 bases). This CDR3 is built from 13 residues. Trimming pared 3 bases from V and 5 bases from J, leaving 11 bases between. CDR1 and CDR2 (germline): SEHNR, FQNEAQ (reference sequence).

The CDR3 reads CASSGRTGFILYGNTIYF. In nucleotides, the CDR3 is TGTGCCAGCAGCGGCCGTACAGGGTTCATTCTCTATGGAAACACCATATATTTT. The chain is built from TRBV7-6 and TRBJ1-3; maybe TRBD1 (6 bases). V lost 5 bases and J lost 3, with 23 bases in between. Per germline, CDR1 SGHVS and CDR2 FNYEAQ. The CDR3 runs 18 residues. The complete variable domain, with remaining parts taken from reference TRBV7-6 and TRBJ1-3, reads GAGVSQSPRYKVTKRGQDVALRCDPISGHVSLYWYRQALGQGPEFLTYFNYEAQQDKSGLPNDRFSAERPEGSISTLTIQRTEQRDSAMYRCASSGRTGFILYGNTIYFGEGSWLTVV.

Here the CDR3 DNA reads TGTGCCATCAGCTTTGACGGAGAAAACACAGATACGCAGTATTTT. Translating it yields CAISFDGENTDTQYF. The V call is TRBV10-3, the J call TRBJ2-3; D call uncertain. The germline V gene encodes CDR1 ENHRY and CDR2 SYGVKD. The CDR3 extends over 15 amino acids. Between the trimmed V and J ends, which lost 6 bases and 2 bases, there was a span of 15 bases.

This chain links TRBV3-1 with TRBJ2-1; maybe TRBD2 (5 bases). The germline V gene encodes CDR1 LGHDT and CDR2 YNNKEL (reference sequence). This CDR3 spans 15 amino acids. Trimming stripped 4 bases from V and 9 bases from J, with 19 bases between. Here the CDR3 DNA reads TGTGCCAGCAGCCCCGAACTAGTTATTACGGGTGAGCAGTTCTTC. Its translation is CASSPELVITGEQFF.

This clonotype was seen a few times. The J gene is TRBJ1-4, the V gene TRBV9; no definite D call. The germline V and J ends were trimmed by 0 bases and 2 bases, with 8 bases remaining between them. The germline CDR1 and CDR2 sequences are SGDLS and YYNGEE. The CDR3 loop spans 15 amino acids. The chain's CDR3 is CASSVEGRTNEKLFF. The CDR3 DNA follows: TGTGCCAGCAGCGTAGAAGGTCGCACTAATGAAAAACTGTTTTTT.

This clonotype was observed once. V is TRBV7-9 and J is TRBJ2-2, with TRBD2 as a possible D gene (5 bases). V was trimmed by 1 base and J by 4 bases, leaving 13 bases between them. From germline, CDR1 is SEHNR and CDR2 FQNEAQ (reference sequence). The CDR3 is made up of 16 amino acids. In DNA form, the CDR3 reads TGTGCCAGCAGCTTAGTAGGAGGCACAATCACCGGGGAGCTGTTTTTT. Protein product: CASSLVGGTITGELFF.

This clonotype came up many times. This sequence joins TRBV27 and TRBJ1-5, with TRBD1 matching over 7 bases. This CDR3 is 14 amino acids long. The germline V gene has CDR1 MNHEY and CDR2 SMNVEV (reference sequence). Germline trimming cut 5 bases from V and 3 bases from J; bases unmatched to any gene: 4. The chain's CDR3 is CASSTDRDNQPQHF. CDR3 sequence (DNA): TGTGCCAGCAGTACCGACAGGGACAATCAGCCCCAGCATTTT.

The V and J genes are TRBV4-3 and TRBJ2-1; 7 bases map to TRBD1. Per the germline V gene, CDR1 is LGHNA and CDR2 is YSLEER. Unmatched junction bases numbered 8, after V lost 1 base and J lost 5 bases. This CDR3 is built from 16 residues. Written as DNA, the CDR3 is TGCGCCAGCAGCCAAGCGGACAGGAGGTACCACAATGAGCAGTTCTTC. Translation gives CASSQADRRYHNEQFF.

This clonotype turned up a few times. J is TRBJ1-2 and V is TRBV7-6; D gene ambiguous. The CDR3 consists of 14 residues. Trimming pared 3 bases from V and 2 bases from J, leaving 10 bases between. Germline lookup yields CDR1 SGHVS and CDR2 FNYEAQ. The CDR3 is CASSLNSANYGYTF. CDR3 coding DNA: TGTGCCAGCAGCTTGAACAGCGCAAACTATGGCTACACCTTC.

The table lists this clonotype with many counts. This chain joins TRBV4-3 and TRBJ2-2; TRBD1 agrees at 8 bases. The V gene end was trimmed by 3 bases and the J gene end by 10 bases; junction bases not matched to a gene: 13. The CDR3 is made up of 16 amino acids. CDR1 LGHNA and CDR2 YSLEER come from the germline V gene. CDR3 loop: CASSQDLGQEKPELFF. CDR3 DNA sequence: TGCGCCAGCAGCCAGGACCTGGGACAGGAGAAACCGGAGCTGTTTTTT.

The chain uses TRBV6-5 and TRBJ1-4; no definite D call. Germline-derived CDR1 and CDR2 are MNHEY and SVGAGI. The ends were cut back, 8 bases at V and 7 bases at J, with 17 bases in the middle. This CDR3 comprises 14 residues. The CDR3 DNA reads as TGTGCCAGCGGCGACCATGGCGGCGGTGAAAAACTGTTTTTT. Encoded protein: CASGDHGGGEKLFF.

This clonotype has just a few counts. The rearrangement joins TRBV5-4 to TRBJ2-5; the match to TRBD2 covers 9 bases. This CDR3 contains 15 residues. Losses at the gene ends were 6 bases for V and 5 bases for J; bases not matched to a gene: 11. Germline V lookup: CDR1 SGHNT, CDR2 YYREEE (reference sequence). The CDR3 nucleotides read TGTGCCAGCACCGGCGGGGGGGCGCTCGAGGAGACCCAGTACTTC. Translation gives CASTGGGALEETQYF.

The CDR3 protein is CASSYMGGGLYNEQFF. Written as DNA, the CDR3 is TGTGCCAGCAGTTACATGGGCGGGGGACTCTACAATGAGCAGTTCTTC. The V gene is TRBV6-2 or TRBV6-3, the J gene TRBJ2-1; TRBD2 aligns across 7 bases. The V and J ends lost 2 bases and 3 bases, in that order; junction bases with no gene match: 7. The CDR3 consists of 16 residues. CDR1 is MNHEY, CDR2 SVGEGT, per germline.

The chain combines TRBV4-1 with TRBJ1-5, with D perhaps TRBD1 (5 bases). This CDR3 spans 15 amino acids. V was shortened by 3 bases and J by 6 bases, with 15 bases between the two germline ends. Per germline, CDR1 MGHRA and CDR2 YSYEKL. Here the CDR3 reads CASSQMAGSGQPQHF. The DNA of the CDR3 is TGCGCCAGCAGCCAGATGGCAGGGTCGGGTCAGCCCCAGCATTTT.

The chain uses TRBV6-1 and TRBJ1-2, with D uncertain. Trimming stripped 3 bases from V and 2 bases from J, with 7 bases between. Germline-derived CDR1 and CDR2 are MNHNS and SASEGT. This CDR3 region has 13 residues. For the CDR3, the DNA is TGTGCCAGCAGTGATTCTGAGAACTATGGCTACACCTTC. Its protein is CASSDSENYGYTF.

The chain has TRBV3-1 and TRBJ1-4, with a possible D match to TRBD1 (5 bases). V was clipped by 5 bases and J by 1 base, with 20 bases between them. CDR3 length: 18 amino acids. Per the germline V gene, CDR1 is LGHDT and CDR2 is YNNKEL (reference sequence). CDR3 sequence: CASSGVKGFAGTNEKLFF. CDR3 in DNA: TGTGCCAGCAGCGGGGTGAAGGGGTTCGCTGGAACTAATGAAAAACTGTTTTTT.

The chain joins TRBV7-9 to TRBJ2-6, with D possibly called TRBD1 or TRBD2 (6 bases each). Per the germline V gene, CDR1 is SEHNR and CDR2 is FQNEAQ (reference sequence). V dropped 0 bases and J dropped 1 base, with 16 bases sitting between them. CDR3 length: 19 residues. CDR3 bases: TGTGCCAGCAGCTTAGCCAGGGGACTTCTAGTTTCTGGGGCCAACGTCCTGACTTTC. This codes for CASSLARGLLVSGANVLTF.